Reported below is one TCR beta chain. These data originate in a study of OX40 agonist ivuxolimab in advanced cancers. Study context: While on treatment, patients had intravenous ivuxolimab at 0.01 to 10 mg/kg every 2 weeks. Patients with hepatocellular carcinoma, melanoma, renal cell or head and neck cancer made up the dose-escalation patients.

This table comes from immunoSEQ multiplex PCR, and its TCRdb copy is limited to in-frame clones, with some not included. The table has roughly 8,000 clones, 73% seen once. The sequenced sample was CD4+ or CD8+ T cells sorted from blood, obtained in a trial of the OX40 agonist ivuxolimab. This receptor was identified in an adult with an advanced solid tumor such as melanoma, head and neck, liver or kidney cancer.

CDR3 DNA sequence: TGCGCCAGCAGCCCAAGTTTGGGTTCCTACGAGCAGTACTTC. Protein product: CASSPSLGSYEQYF. The chain recombines TRBV4-3 with TRBJ2-7; D unresolved. This CDR3 comprises 14 residues. Per the germline V gene, CDR1 is LGHNA and CDR2 is YSLEER. V shed 4 bases and J shed 1 base, with 11 bases lying between them.